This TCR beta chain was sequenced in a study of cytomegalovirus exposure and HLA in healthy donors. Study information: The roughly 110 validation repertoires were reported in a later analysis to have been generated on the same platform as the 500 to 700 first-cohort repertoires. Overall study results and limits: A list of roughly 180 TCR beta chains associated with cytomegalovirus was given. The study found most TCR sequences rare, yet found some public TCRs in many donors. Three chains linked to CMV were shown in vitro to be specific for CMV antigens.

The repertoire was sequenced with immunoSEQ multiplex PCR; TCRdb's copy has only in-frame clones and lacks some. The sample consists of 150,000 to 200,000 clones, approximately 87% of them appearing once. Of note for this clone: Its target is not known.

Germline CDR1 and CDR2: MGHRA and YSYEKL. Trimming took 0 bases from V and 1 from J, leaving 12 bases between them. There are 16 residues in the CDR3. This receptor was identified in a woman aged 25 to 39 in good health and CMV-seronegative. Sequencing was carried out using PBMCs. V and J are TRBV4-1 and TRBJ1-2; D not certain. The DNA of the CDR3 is TGCGCCAGCAGCCAAGAGCCCGGGCTTCTTAACTATGGCTACACCTTC. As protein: CASSQEPGLLNYGYTF.